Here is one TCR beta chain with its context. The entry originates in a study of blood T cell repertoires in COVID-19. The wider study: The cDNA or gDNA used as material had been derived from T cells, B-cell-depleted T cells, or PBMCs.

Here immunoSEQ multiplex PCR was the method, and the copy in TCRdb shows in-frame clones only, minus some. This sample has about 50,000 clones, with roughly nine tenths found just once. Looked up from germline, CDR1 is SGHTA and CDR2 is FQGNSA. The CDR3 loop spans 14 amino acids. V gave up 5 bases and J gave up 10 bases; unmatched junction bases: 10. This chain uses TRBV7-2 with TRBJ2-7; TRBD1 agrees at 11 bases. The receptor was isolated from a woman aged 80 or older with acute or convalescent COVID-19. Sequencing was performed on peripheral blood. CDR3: CASSPRTGGASQYF. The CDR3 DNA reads TGTGCCAGCAGCCCGCGGACAGGGGGCGCATCTCAGTACTTC.